The 22 T cell receptor beta chains given below trace back to one sample, sequenced in a study of blood T cell repertoires in COVID-19. The assay was immunoSEQ multiplex PCR, and TCRdb's table has in-frame clones only and misses some. The table includes more than 150,000 clones, roughly 80% detected once. The sequenced sample was PBMCs or T cells enriched from blood (not recorded which). The receptors originated from a man aged 35-49 years who had recovered from COVID-19.

The chain has TRBV7-9 and TRBJ2-5; possibly TRBD2 for D (5 bases). Trimming removed 5 bases at V and 10 bases at J, with 14 bases between. The CDR3 length is 12 residues. Germline V gene lookup returns CDR1 SEHNR and CDR2 FQNEAQ (reference sequence). CDR3 amino acids: CASSPSLRDQYF. For the CDR3, the DNA is TGTGCCAGCAGCCCGTCGTTGAGGGACCAGTACTTC.

The gene calls are TRBV28 and TRBJ2-3; tentative D call: TRBD1 (5 bases). Trimming pared 2 bases from V and 4 bases from J, leaving 13 bases between. The V gene's germline CDR1 is MDHEN and CDR2 SYDVKM. The CDR3 length is 15 residues. CDR3 DNA sequence: TGTGCCAGCAGTTTACAGGGAAGTGTTCCAGATACGCAGTATTTT. This gives the protein CASSLQGSVPDTQYF.

The rearrangement joins TRBV5-5 to TRBJ2-7; maybe TRBD2 (5 bases). The germline gives CDR1 SGHKS, CDR2 YYEKEE (reference sequence). This CDR3 comprises 14 residues. V lost 5 bases to trimming and J lost 0 bases, with 12 bases between them. The CDR3 sequence is CASRPPGSSYEQYV. The CDR3 nucleotides are TGTGCCAGCAGGCCCCCGGGAAGCTCCTACGAGCAGTACGTC.

The chain has TRBV11-2 and TRBJ1-6; no firm D call. Germline V lookup: CDR1 SGHAT, CDR2 FQNNGV. The CDR3 extends over 14 amino acids. V lost 4 bases and J 4 bases, leaving 8 bases between the germline ends. As DNA, the CDR3 is TGTGCCAGCAGCTCCGGGGTTTATAATTCACCCCTCCACTTT. This sequence encodes CASSSGVYNSPLHF.

The chain has TRBV19 and TRBJ1-5; D is uncertain. Trimming took off 4 bases at V and 6 bases at J, with 19 bases between the two ends. This CDR3 contains 16 residues. CDR1 and CDR2 (germline): LNHDA, SQIVND (reference sequence). The CDR3 protein is CASSTLLGRAGQPQHF. Here the CDR3 DNA reads TGTGCCAGTAGTACACTACTGGGGAGGGCGGGTCAGCCCCAGCATTTT.

This clone was detected only once. The rearrangement links TRBV4-3 to TRBJ1-4; 8 bases fit TRBD1. The V gene's germline CDR1 is LGHNA and CDR2 YSLEER. The V segment lost 0 bases and the J segment 7 bases; nucleotides outside the gene matches: 4. The CDR3 is made up of 15 amino acids. CDR3 sequence: CASSQDSGGFEKLFF. DNA of the CDR3: TGCGCCAGCAGCCAAGATTCAGGGGGCTTTGAAAAACTGTTTTTT.

The chain has TRBV9 and TRBJ2-7, with D perhaps TRBD2 (5 bases). CDR3 length: 14 amino acids. Germline CDR1 is SGDLS and CDR2 is YYNGEE. The V end was cut by 0 bases, the J end by 3 bases, with 10 bases between. CDR3 DNA: TGTGCCAGCAGCGTAGGGGCGGGCCTCTACGAGCAGTACTTC. Translation gives CASSVGAGLYEQYF.

The chain is built from TRBV11-2 and TRBJ2-7; TRBD2 matches at 10 bases. The V gene end was trimmed by 4 bases and the J gene end by 5 bases; junction bases not matched to a gene: 17. The V gene's germline CDR1 is SGHAT and CDR2 FQNNGV. CDR3 length: 18 amino acids. The CDR3 nucleotides are TGTGCCAGCAGCTCTTATTGGGGCTCCCGAAGCGGGAGGGACGAGCAGTACTTC. It codes for CASSSYWGSRSGRDEQYF.

A remark on this clone: A read error may produce the germline difference seen at one junction end. The chain has TRBV30 and TRBJ2-7, with a possible D match to TRBD1 (6 bases). Germline CDR1 GTSNPN, CDR2 SVGIG (reference sequence). The CDR3 spans 14 residues. The CDR3 DNA reads as TGTGCCTGGAGTGTTTTAGGGGGTGTCTACAAGCAGTACTTC. It specifies CAWSVLGGVYKQYF.

This clone occurred a few times. V usage is TRBV20-1 and J usage is TRBJ2-1; the D is unclear. Between the trimmed V and J ends, which lost 2 bases and 4 bases, there was a span of 3 bases. Germline V gives CDR1 DFQATT, CDR2 SNEGSKA (reference sequence). CDR3 length: 11 amino acids. CDR3 DNA sequence: TGCAGTGCTAGATATTACAATGAGCAGTTCTTC. This codes for CSARYYNEQFF.

V is TRBV30 and J is TRBJ2-1; TRBD2 aligns across 7 bases. Germline V lookup: CDR1 GTSNPN, CDR2 SVGIG (reference sequence). The V segment lost 0 bases and the J segment 10 bases; nucleotides outside the gene matches: 6. The CDR3 covers 13 residues. CDR3 nucleotide sequence: TGTGCCTGGAGTGTGTTCCACGGGAGGGAGCAGTTCTTC. This translates into CAWSVFHGREQFF.

The chain links TRBV6-5 to TRBJ1-1, with a possible D match to TRBD1 (5 bases). Trimming cost V 6 bases and J 4 bases, with 12 bases left between them. Germline V lookup: CDR1 MNHEY, CDR2 SVGAGI. The CDR3 covers 13 residues. The CDR3 DNA follows: TGTGCCAGCAGCCCGCCGGGGGGCACTGAAGCTTTCTTT. This translates into CASSPPGGTEAFF.

This clone was picked up a small number of times. Sequence at one end of the junction differs from germline and may be a read error. The chain combines TRBV6-1 with TRBJ2-3; 10 nucleotides line up with TRBD2. This CDR3 is 16 amino acids long. The germline V gene encodes CDR1 MNHNS and CDR2 SASEGT. The CDR3 nucleotides read TGTGCCAGCAGTAAAGCGACTAGCGGGCTCACAGATACGCAGTATTTT. The encoded protein is CASSKATSGLTDTQYF.

The sample holds a few counts of this clone. The chain has TRBV29-1 and TRBJ1-1; D is perhaps TRBD1 (6 bases). Trimming took off 7 bases at V and 6 bases at J, with 24 bases between the two ends. The CDR3 loop spans 15 amino acids. The germline gives CDR1 SQVTM, CDR2 ANQGSEA. The CDR3 sequence is CSARAGGADGSEAFF. As DNA, the CDR3 is TGCAGCGCCCGTGCGGGGGGCGCAGATGGCTCTGAAGCTTTCTTT.

This clone was found a few times. The rearrangement links TRBV4-1 to TRBJ1-2; TRBD1 matches at 8 bases. The CDR3 runs to 15 residues. V shed 3 bases and J 1 base; nucleotides not matched to a gene: 4. Germline V gene sequence: CDR1 MGHRA, CDR2 YSYEKL. This chain's CDR3 is CASSHRGQGNYGYTF. CDR3 nucleotides: TGCGCCAGCAGCCACCGCGGACAGGGTAACTATGGCTACACCTTC.

The CDR3 loop reads CASSLVGTEGPDTQYF. CDR3 DNA: TGCGCCAGCAGCTTGGTAGGGACTGAGGGCCCAGATACGCAGTATTTT. V and J are TRBV5-1 and TRBJ2-3, with D maybe TRBD2 (6 bases). Germline CDR1 reads SGHRS; CDR2 reads YFSETQ. This CDR3 contains 16 residues. V lost 0 bases to trimming and J lost 4 bases, with 15 bases between them.

The CDR3 region is CASSWHRVDTEAFF. The CDR3, as DNA: TGTGCCAGCAGCTGGCACAGGGTCGACACTGAAGCTTTCTTT. V is TRBV3-1 (or the pseudogene TRBV3-2) and J is TRBJ1-1; D may be TRBD1 (6 bases). V was trimmed by 5 bases and J by 3 bases, leaving 13 bases between them. Germline-derived CDR1 and CDR2 are LGHDT and YNNKEL (reference sequence). This CDR3 is 14 amino acids long.

This clone has a handful of counts. The rearrangement links TRBV2 to TRBJ1-4; 7 bases are shared with TRBD1. The CDR3 contains 12 residues. Germline V gene lookup returns CDR1 SNHLY and CDR2 FYNNEI. The ends lost 7 bases at V and 12 bases at J; junction bases unmatched: 8. The CDR3 sequence: CASTASGQELFF. CDR3 in DNA: TGTGCCAGCACCGCCTCCGGACAGGAACTGTTTTTT.

This clone was detected a few times. This rearrangement joins TRBV5-4 to TRBJ1-6; D is perhaps TRBD1 (6 bases). CDR3 size: 13 residues. V lost 3 bases to trimming and J lost 9 bases, with 10 bases between them. Per germline, CDR1 SGHNT and CDR2 YYREEE (reference sequence). The CDR3 DNA is TGTGCCAGCAGCTACAGGGATAGTTCACCCCTCCACTTT. The encoded protein is CASSYRDSSPLHF. Together with reference TRBV5-4 and TRBJ1-6, the CDR3 gives the full variable domain: ETGVTQSPTHLIKTRGQQVTLRCSSQSGHNTVSWYQQALGQGPQFIFQYYREEENGRGNFPPRFSGLQFPNYSSELNVNALELDDSALYLCASSYRDSSPLHFGNGTRLTVT.

This rearrangement joins TRBV5-6 to TRBJ2-5, with TRBD2 matching over 7 bases. V shed 4 bases, J shed 5 bases, and the junction held 5 bases outside the gene matches. The CDR3 loop spans 13 amino acids. Germline CDR1 is SGHDT and CDR2 is YYEEEE. The CDR3 reads CASSPEAGETQYF. Here the CDR3 DNA reads TGTGCCAGCAGCCCCGAAGCGGGGGAGACCCAGTACTTC.

This chain joins TRBV19 and TRBJ1-5, with a possible D match to TRBD1 (6 bases). The germline V gene has CDR1 LNHDA and CDR2 SQIVND (reference sequence). The V end lost 7 bases, the J end lost 2 bases, and 15 bases lay between the germline ends. The CDR3 has 15 amino acids. The CDR3 region is CASTPPGVGNQPQHF. CDR3 in DNA: TGTGCCAGTACCCCTCCAGGGGTGGGCAATCAGCCCCAGCATTTT.

This clone turned up a few times. This chain connects TRBV7-6 to TRBJ2-3, with 7 bases that match TRBD2. CDR1 and CDR2 (germline): SGHVS, FNYEAQ. This CDR3 contains 15 residues. V dropped 1 base and J dropped 6; count of bases not matched to a gene: 7. The CDR3 region has the DNA TGTGCCAGCAGCTTAGTCTTCGGGGGAGGGGATACGCAGTATTTT. Amino acids: CASSLVFGGGDTQYF.